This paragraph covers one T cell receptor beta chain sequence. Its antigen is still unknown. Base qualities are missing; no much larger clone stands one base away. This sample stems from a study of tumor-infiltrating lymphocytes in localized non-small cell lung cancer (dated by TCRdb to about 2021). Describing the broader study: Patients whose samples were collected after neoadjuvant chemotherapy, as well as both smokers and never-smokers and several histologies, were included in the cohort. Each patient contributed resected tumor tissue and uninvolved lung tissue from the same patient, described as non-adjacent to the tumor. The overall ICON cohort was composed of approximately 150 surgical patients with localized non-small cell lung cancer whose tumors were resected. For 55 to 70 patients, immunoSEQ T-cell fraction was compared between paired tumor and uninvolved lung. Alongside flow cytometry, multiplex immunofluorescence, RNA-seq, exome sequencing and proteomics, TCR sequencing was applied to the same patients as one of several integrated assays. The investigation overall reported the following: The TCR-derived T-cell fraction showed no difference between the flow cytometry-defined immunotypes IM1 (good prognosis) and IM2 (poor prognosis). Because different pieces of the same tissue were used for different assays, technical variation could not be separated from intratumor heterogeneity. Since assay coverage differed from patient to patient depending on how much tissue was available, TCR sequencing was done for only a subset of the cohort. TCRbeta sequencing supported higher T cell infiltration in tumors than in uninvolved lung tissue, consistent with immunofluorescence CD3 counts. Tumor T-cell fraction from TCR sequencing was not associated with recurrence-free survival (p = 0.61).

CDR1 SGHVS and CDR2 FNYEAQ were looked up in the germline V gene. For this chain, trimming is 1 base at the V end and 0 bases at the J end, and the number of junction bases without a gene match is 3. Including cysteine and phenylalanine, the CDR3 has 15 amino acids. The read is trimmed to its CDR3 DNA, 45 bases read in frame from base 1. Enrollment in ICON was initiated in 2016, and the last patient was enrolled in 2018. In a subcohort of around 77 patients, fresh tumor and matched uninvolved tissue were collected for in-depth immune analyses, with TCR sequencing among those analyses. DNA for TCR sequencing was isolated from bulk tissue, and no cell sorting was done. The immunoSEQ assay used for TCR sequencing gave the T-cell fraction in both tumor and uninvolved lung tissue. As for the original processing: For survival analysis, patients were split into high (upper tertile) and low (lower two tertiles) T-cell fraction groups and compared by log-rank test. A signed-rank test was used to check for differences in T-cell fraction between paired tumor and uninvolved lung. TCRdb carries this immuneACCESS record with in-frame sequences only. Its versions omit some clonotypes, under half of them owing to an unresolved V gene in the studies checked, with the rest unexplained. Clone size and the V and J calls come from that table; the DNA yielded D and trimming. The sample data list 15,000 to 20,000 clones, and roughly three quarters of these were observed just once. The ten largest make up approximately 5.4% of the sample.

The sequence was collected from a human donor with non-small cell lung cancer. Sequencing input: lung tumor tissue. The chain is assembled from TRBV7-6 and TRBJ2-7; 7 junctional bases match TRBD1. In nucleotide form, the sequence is TGTGCCAGCAGCTTAGGAGGGGGCACCTCCTACGAGCAGTACTTC. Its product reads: CASSLGGGTSYEQYF.